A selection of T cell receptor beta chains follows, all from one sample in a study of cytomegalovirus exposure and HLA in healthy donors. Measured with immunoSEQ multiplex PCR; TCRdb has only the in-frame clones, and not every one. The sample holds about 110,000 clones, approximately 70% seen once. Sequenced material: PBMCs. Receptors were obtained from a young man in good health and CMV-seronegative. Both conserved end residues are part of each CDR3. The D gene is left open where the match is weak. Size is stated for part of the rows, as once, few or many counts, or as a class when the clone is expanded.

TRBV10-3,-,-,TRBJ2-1,TGTGCCATCAGTGCCGGGGATGAGCAGTTCTTC,CAISAGDEQFF
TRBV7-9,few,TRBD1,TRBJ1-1,TGTGCCAGCAGCTACCTCGAGGACAGGGGTCGACCTGAAGCTTTCTTT,CASSYLEDRGRPEAFF
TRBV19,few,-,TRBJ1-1,TGTGCCAGCTCTTCGACCGGGGAGAACACTGAAGCTTTCTTT,CASSSTGENTEAFF
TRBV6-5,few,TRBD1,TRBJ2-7,TGTGCCAGCAGGGACAGGATCATAGGAGCGCAGTACTTC,CASRDRIIGAQYF
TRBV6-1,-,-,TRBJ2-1,TGTGCCAGCAGAAGAGGACAGATCAATGAGCAGTTCTTC,CASRRGQINEQFF
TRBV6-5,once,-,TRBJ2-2,TGTGCCAGCAGTTACGATCTAAGCGTTGTTACCGGGGAGCTGTTTTTT,CASSYDLSVVTGELFF
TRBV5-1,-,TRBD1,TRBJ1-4,TGCGCCAGCAGCTACGACAGGGCACAACTGTTTTTT,CASSYDRAQLFF
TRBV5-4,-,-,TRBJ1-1,TGTGCCAGCAGCTTGTTAGTGAACACTGAAGCTTTCTTT,CASSLLVNTEAFF
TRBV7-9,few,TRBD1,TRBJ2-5,TGTGCCAGCAGCACGGGACAGAGAGCCCAAGAGACCCAGTACTTC,CASSTGQRAQETQYF
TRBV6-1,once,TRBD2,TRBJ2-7,TGTGCCAGCAGGAGGGGACTAGAGGCCTACGAGCAGTACTTC,CASRRGLEAYEQYF
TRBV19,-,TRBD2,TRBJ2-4,TGTGCCAGTAGTAGTCTGGGAGCGGGAAAGCGATTCAAAAACATTCAGTACTTC,CASSSLGAGKRFKNIQYF
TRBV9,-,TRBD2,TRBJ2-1,TGTGCCAGCAGCCAAACTAGCGGGAGTTTCAATGAGCAGTTCTTC,CASSQTSGSFNEQFF
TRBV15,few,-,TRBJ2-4,TGTGCCACCAGCAGAGGGAGTAAAAACATTCAGTACTTC,CATSRGSKNIQYF
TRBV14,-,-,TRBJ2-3,TGTGCCAGCAGCCAATGGGACATTAAAGATACGCAGTATTTT,CASSQWDIKDTQYF
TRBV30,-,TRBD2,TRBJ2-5,TGTGCCTGGTCCTCGGGCGGGAGTCACGAGACCCAGTACTTC,CAWSSGGSHETQYF
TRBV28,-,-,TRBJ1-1,TGTGCCAGCAGTCAGGACATGGCCACTGAAGCTTTCTTT,CASSQDMATEAFF
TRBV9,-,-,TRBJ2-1,TGTGCCAGCAGCGTAGGAAGCGGTAATGAGCAGTTCTTC,CASSVGSGNEQFF
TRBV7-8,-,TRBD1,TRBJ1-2,TGTGCCAGCAGCTCCCGGGACAGGGGAAAGGGAGTCTACACCTTC,CASSSRDRGKGVYTF
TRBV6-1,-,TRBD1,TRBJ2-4,TGTGCCAGCAGGGACAGGGCCAAAAACAGTCAGTACTTC,CASRDRAKNSQYF
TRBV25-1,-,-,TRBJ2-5,TGTGCCAGCAGTGAATTGGGAAATATCGGGGTAGAAGAGACCCAGTACTTC,CASSELGNIGVEETQYF
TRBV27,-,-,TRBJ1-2,TGTGCCAGCAGTCCCCGACTATCGAACTATGGCTACACCTTC,CASSPRLSNYGYTF
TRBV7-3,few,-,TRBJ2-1,TGTGCCAGCAGCTTATCGCCCGGTGATGAGCAGTTCTTC,CASSLSPGDEQFF
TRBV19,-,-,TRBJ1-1,TGTGCCAGTAGTATAGGGGCGGACTTCCTTTCCGGGGTGAACACTGAAGCTTTCTTT,CASSIGADFLSGVNTEAFF
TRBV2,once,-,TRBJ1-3,TGTGCCAGCACCGGGGTCTCTGGAAACACCATATATTTT,CASTGVSGNTIYF
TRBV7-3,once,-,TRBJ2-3,TGTGCCAGCAGCTCGGGACAAACCACAGATACGCAGTATTTT,CASSSGQTTDTQYF
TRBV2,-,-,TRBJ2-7,TGTGCCAGCACGCAGGCCTACGAGCAGTACTTC,CASTQAYEQYF
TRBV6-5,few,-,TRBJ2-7,TGTGCCAGCAGTGCACAGGGCTACGAGCAGTACTTC,CASSAQGYEQYF
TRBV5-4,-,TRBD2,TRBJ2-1,TGTGCCAGCAGCCCCGATGGGGGGGAGAAGCAGTTCTTC,CASSPDGGEKQFF
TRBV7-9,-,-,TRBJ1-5,TGTGCCAGCAGCCCGGGACAATATAGCAATCAGCCCCAGCATTTT,CASSPGQYSNQPQHF
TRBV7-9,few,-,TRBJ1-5,TGTGCCAGCAGCCCCGAAGGGGGTCTCTTGAATCAGCCCCAGCATTTT,CASSPEGGLLNQPQHF
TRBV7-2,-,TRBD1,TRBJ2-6,TGTGCCAGCAGCTTAGGACAGGGGACATACTCTGGGGCCAACGTCCTGACTTTC,CASSLGQGTYSGANVLTF
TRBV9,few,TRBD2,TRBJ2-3,TGTGCCAGCAGCGTATATGACACTAGCGGGAGGAGCACGCAGTATTTT,CASSVYDTSGRSTQYF
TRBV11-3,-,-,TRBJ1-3,TGTGCCAGCAGTCGGGGTTCTGGAAACACCATATATTTT,CASSRGSGNTIYF
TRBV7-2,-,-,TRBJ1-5,TGTGCCAGCAGCTTAGGAGCGGACAGCTATCAGCCCCAGCATTTT,CASSLGADSYQPQHF
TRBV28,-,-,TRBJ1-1,TGTGCCACCCTCGAGTTGGGGGCGATCAACACTGAAGCTTTCTTT,CATLELGAINTEAFF
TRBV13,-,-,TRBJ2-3,TGTGCCAGCAGCTTAGGCCCGGGGGATACGCAGTATTTT,CASSLGPGDTQYF
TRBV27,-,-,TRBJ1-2,TGTGCCAGCAGTTTAACAGGAAACTATGGCTACACCTTC,CASSLTGNYGYTF
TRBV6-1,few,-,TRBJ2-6,TGTGCCAGCAGTGGGGCAGCTGGGGCCAACGTCCTGACTTTC,CASSGAAGANVLTF
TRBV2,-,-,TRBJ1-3,TGTGCCAGCAGTGCCTCAGGGGCAGGGGCTGGAAACACCATATATTTT,CASSASGAGAGNTIYF
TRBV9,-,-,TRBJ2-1,TGTGCCAGCAGCGTAGCTGGCGGCAATGAGCAGTTCTTC,CASSVAGGNEQFF
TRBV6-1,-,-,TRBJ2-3,TGTGCCAGCAGTGAATCCTTTGGGGGGGATACGCAGTATTTT,CASSESFGGDTQYF
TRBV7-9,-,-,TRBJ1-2,TGTGCCAGCAGCCACCCCTCTGGTTCCGGACAGACAAACTATGGCTACACCTTC,CASSHPSGSGQTNYGYTF
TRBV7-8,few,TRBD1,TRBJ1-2,TGTGCCAGCAGCACCGGCCAGGGGGAACAGGGCTACACCTTC,CASSTGQGEQGYTF
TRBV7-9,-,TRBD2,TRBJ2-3,TGTGCCAGCAGCCTCGGACTAGCGATCTCAGATACGCAGTATTTT,CASSLGLAISDTQYF
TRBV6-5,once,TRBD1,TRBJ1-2,TGTGCCAGCACTATAAAGACAGGGAGGATCGAAGGCTACACCTTC,CASTIKTGRIEGYTF
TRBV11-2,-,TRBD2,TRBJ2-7,TGTGCCAGCAGTAAAATTAGCGGGAGGTCCCGCGAGCAGTACTTC,CASSKISGRSREQYF
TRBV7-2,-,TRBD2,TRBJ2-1,TGTGCCAGCAGCTTGCGACTAGCGGGAACGGGCAATGAGCAGTTCTTC,CASSLRLAGTGNEQFF
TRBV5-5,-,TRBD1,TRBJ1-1,TGTGCCAGCAGCTTCGGACAGGGGCCGTTTCAATGGAACACTGAAGCTTTCTTT,CASSFGQGPFQWNTEAFF
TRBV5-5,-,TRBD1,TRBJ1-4,TGTGCCAGCACCCCCGGTCCCGGGACAGGGAATGAAAAACTGTTTTTT,CASTPGPGTGNEKLFF
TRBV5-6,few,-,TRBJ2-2,TGTGCCAGCAGCGGGGGGTTCACCGGGGAGCTGTTTTTT,CASSGGFTGELFF
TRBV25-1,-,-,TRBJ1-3,TGTGCCAGCAGTGCGTCCCACCTCAGTCCAGGGGATGGAAACACCATATATTTT,CASSASHLSPGDGNTIYF
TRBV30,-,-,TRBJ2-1,TGTGCCTGCGCGTTCTCCGAGTCCTACAATGAGCAGTTCTTC,CACAFSESYNEQFF